This TCR beta chain derives from a study of blood T cells in healthy people across ages. Points from the study as a whole: Higher diversity, along with more naive CD4+ cells, distinguished long-lived donors from aged donors. Age brought a roughly linear fall in TCR beta diversity measured per million T cells.

The V and J ends lost 5 bases and 6 bases respectively, with 20 bases between them. This CDR3 comprises 15 residues. Looked up from germline, CDR1 is DFQATT and CDR2 is SNEGSKA (reference sequence). Using a J-beta primer mix together with a sample-barcoded 5' primer, a second PCR was run for about 6 to 11 cycles. Each of the cDNA molecules was tagged by a template-switch adaptor with 12 random nucleotides. Using its own MiXCR run on the 5' RACE reads, TCRdb lists one record per CDR3 protein. The repertoire has about 970,000 distinct CDR3 sequences, roughly 51% of them found once; the top ten carry about 20%. As to this clonotype: Its specificity is not known.

The receptor's source is a woman in her sixties in good health. The sample was blood. The chain joins TRBV20-1 to TRBJ2-1; D gene uncertain. The CDR3 DNA reads TGCAGTGCTCAAAAACCGGGTCTCCAGAGCAATGAGCAGTTCTTC. Protein sequence: CSAQKPGLQSNEQFF.